These T cell receptor beta chains were read from a single sample in a study of Ad26.COV2.S vaccination and SARS-CoV-2 variants. The data were produced by immunoSEQ multiplex PCR, yet TCRdb's version contains in-frame clones alone and is incomplete. The sample holds 300,000 to 450,000 clones, about 85% seen once. The sequences come from peripheral blood, collected in a trial of Ad26.COV2.S vaccine versus placebo. The receptor set was obtained from a person aged 18 to 65 who received the Ad26.COV2.S COVID-19 vaccine or a placebo. The CDR3 runs from the conserved cysteine through the conserved F or W. D genes are given only for firm matches. Size values are once, few and many counts, or a class for expanded clones, and some rows have none.

>-|few|TRBV4-1|16|TRBJ1-3
CASSQGGWAYGNTIYF
TGCGCCAGCAGCCAAGGGGGCTGGGCGTATGGAAACACCATATATTTT
>-|-|TRBV10-3|13|TRBJ2-1
CAISPRESVEQFF
TGTGCCATCAGTCCTCGGGAGTCCGTTGAGCAGTTCTTC
>-|-|TRBV27|14|TRBJ1-5
CASSLGARNQPQHF
TGTGCCAGCAGTTTGGGGGCCCGCAATCAGCCCCAGCATTTT
>TRBD1|once|TRBV15|14|TRBJ1-3
CATSLRQGVNTIYF
TGTGCCACCAGCCTAAGACAGGGGGTTAACACCATATATTTT
>-|-|TRBV29-1|12|TRBJ1-5
CSVAGEGRPQHF
TGCAGCGTTGCCGGGGAAGGTCGGCCCCAGCATTTT
>-|once|TRBV9|15|TRBJ1-3
CASSVEGNSGNTIYF
TGTGCCAGCAGCGTAGAAGGGAACTCTGGAAACACCATATATTTT
>TRBD1|-|TRBV3-1/TRBV3-2|15|TRBJ1-1
CASSREDRRNTEAFF
TGTGCCAGCAGCCGGGAGGACAGGAGGAACACTGAAGCTTTCTTT
>-|-|TRBV6-1|14|TRBJ1-1
CASSEAREPTEAFF
TGTGCCAGCAGTGAAGCGCGGGAGCCCACTGAAGCTTTCTTT
>TRBD1|-|TRBV7-2|16|TRBJ1-2
CASSLAPGTGSSGYTF
TGTGCCAGCAGCTTAGCCCCCGGGACAGGGAGTAGCGGCTACACCTTC
>-|-|TRBV5-8|15|TRBJ1-2
CASSLTLGGGYGYTF
TGTGCCAGCAGCCTGACCCTCGGCGGGGGCTATGGCTACACCTTC
>TRBD2|-|TRBV28|21|TRBJ2-7
CASSTVSYRDYTSGRNYEQYF
TGTGCCAGCAGTACGGTTTCATACAGGGACTATACTAGCGGGAGGAACTACGAGCAGTACTTC
>-|-|TRBV6-4|16|TRBJ2-6
CASSDSSGSGANVLTF
TGTGCCAGCAGTGACTCTAGCGGCTCTGGGGCCAACGTCCTGACTTTC
>TRBD2|-|TRBV2|14|TRBJ2-1
CASSLTSGGNEQFF
TGTGCCAGCAGTTTAACTAGCGGGGGCAATGAGCAGTTCTTC
>-|-|TRBV10-2|12|TRBJ2-5
CASSEGFETQYF
TGCGCCAGCAGTGAAGGGTTCGAGACCCAGTACTTC
>-|few|TRBV3-1/TRBV3-2|14|TRBJ1-2
CASSQEQGLNGYTF
TGTGCCAGCAGCCAAGAGCAGGGGCTAAATGGCTACACCTTC
>-|-|TRBV5-1|13|TRBJ1-1
CASRFVGFTEAFF
TGCGCCAGCAGATTCGTTGGGTTCACTGAAGCTTTCTTT
>TRBD2|-|TRBV5-1|15|TRBJ2-7
CASSLGGGGSYEQYF
TGCGCCAGCAGCTTGGGAGGCGGGGGCTCCTACGAGCAGTACTTC
>TRBD2|-|TRBV13|18|TRBJ2-7
CASSLAAGLAGGSYEQYF
TGTGCCAGCAGCTTAGCCGCGGGACTAGCGGGAGGCTCCTACGAGCAGTACTTC
>-|-|TRBV18|16|TRBJ1-6
CASSPISRGLNSPLHF
TGTGCCAGCTCACCGATAAGCCGGGGCCTAAATTCACCCCTCCACTTT
>-|-|TRBV20-1|10|TRBJ2-5
CSASQETQYF
TGCAGTGCTTCTCAAGAGACCCAGTACTTC
>-|-|TRBV30|11|TRBJ1-6
CAWGGNSPLHF
TGTGCCTGGGGAGGGAATTCACCCCTCCACTTT
>TRBD2|-|TRBV5-1|13|TRBJ2-2
CASSLAATGELFF
TGCGCCAGCTCTCTAGCGGCGACCGGGGAGCTGTTTTTT
>TRBD2|-|TRBV4-1|15|TRBJ2-1
CASSQSGGAYNEQFF
TGCGCCAGCAGCCAAAGCGGGGGGGCCTACAATGAGCAGTTCTTC
>-|-|TRBV28|14|TRBJ1-6
CASSFSGLNSPLHF
TGTGCCAGCAGTTTTTCAGGGCTTAATTCACCCCTCCACTTT
>-|once|TRBV23-1|17|TRBJ1-1
CASSQSLSRVGGTEAFF
TGCGCCAGCAGTCAATCTTTGTCTCGCGTGGGGGGCACTGAAGCTTTCTTT
>-|-|TRBV5-5|15|TRBJ2-5
CASSPQGRGTETQYF
TGTGCCAGCAGCCCTCAGGGTAGGGGGACGGAGACCCAGTACTTC
>-|once|TRBV10-3|15|TRBJ2-6
CAISEYDSGANVLTF
TGTGCCATCAGTGAGTATGACTCTGGGGCCAACGTCCTGACTTTC
>-|-|TRBV6-2/TRBV6-3|16|TRBJ1-5
CASSYGGVHSNQPQHF
TGTGCCAGCAGTTACGGCGGAGTACATAGCAATCAGCCCCAGCATTTT
>-|-|TRBV19|14|TRBJ1-6
CASSTWTPDSPLHF
TGTGCCAGTAGTACGTGGACACCGGATTCACCCCTCCACTTT
>TRBD2|-|TRBV25-1|16|TRBJ2-1
CASSARITSGTNEQFF
TGTGCCAGCAGTGCAAGGATCACTAGCGGGACCAATGAGCAGTTCTTC
>TRBD1|-|TRBV7-7|15|TRBJ2-5
CASSLDRGFQETQYF
TGTGCTAGCAGCTTGGACAGGGGATTCCAAGAGACCCAGTACTTC
>TRBD2|-|TRBV27|16|TRBJ2-7
CASSLSGLAGFYEQYF
TGTGCCAGCAGTTTATCGGGACTAGCGGGGTTCTACGAGCAGTACTTC
>-|-|TRBV3-1/TRBV3-2|14|TRBJ1-5
CASSQSYGDQPQHF
TGTGCCAGCAGCCAGTCCTACGGGGATCAGCCCCAGCATTTT
>-|-|TRBV27|14|TRBJ1-5
CASSYVGGNQPQHF
TGTGCCAGCAGTTACGTGGGGGGCAATCAGCCCCAGCATTTT
>-|-|TRBV11-3|14|TRBJ2-3
CASSLGQGAGTQYF
TGTGCCAGCAGCTTAGGGCAGGGAGCTGGAACGCAGTATTTT
>-|-|TRBV5-1|14|TRBJ1-3
CASSEDTSGNTIYF
TGCGCCAGCAGCGAGGACACCTCTGGAAACACCATATATTTT
>TRBD2|-|TRBV10-2|18|TRBJ2-7
CASSGSGLAGGIIYEQYF
TGCGCCAGCAGTGGCTCGGGGCTAGCGGGAGGCATTATCTACGAGCAGTACTTC
>TRBD2|-|TRBV11-2|14|TRBJ2-7
CASSFEGRVYEQYF
TGTGCCAGCAGCTTTGAGGGGAGGGTTTACGAGCAGTACTTC
>-|-|TRBV4-3|13|TRBJ1-5
CASSLGLYQPQHF
TGCGCCAGCAGCCTCGGCCTATATCAGCCCCAGCATTTT
>-|-|TRBV27|14|TRBJ2-7
CASTSGDSSYEQYF
TGTGCCAGCACCTCGGGGGACAGCTCCTACGAGCAGTACTTC
>-|-|TRBV25-1|13|TRBJ2-1
CASSERARDEQFF
TGTGCCAGCAGTGAGCGAGCTAGGGATGAGCAGTTCTTC
>-|-|TRBV5-4|16|TRBJ2-3
CASSLVGTASTDTQYF
TGTGCCAGCAGCTTGGTTGGGACCGCTAGCACAGATACGCAGTATTTT
>-|-|TRBV9|12|TRBJ2-3
CASSVGADTQYF
TGTGCCAGCAGCGTAGGCGCAGATACGCAGTATTTT
>-|once|TRBV4-3|12|TRBJ2-5
CASSQEGETQYF
TGCGCCAGCAGCCAAGAGGGAGAGACCCAGTACTTC
>TRBD1|-|TRBV3-1/TRBV3-2|14|TRBJ2-2
CASRTGVFTGELFF
TGTGCCAGCAGGACAGGGGTATTCACCGGGGAGCTGTTTTTT
>-|-|TRBV3-1/TRBV3-2|17|TRBJ2-7
CASSQKSLSGVGGEQYF
TGTGCCAGCAGCCAAAAGTCCCTTTCCGGGGTCGGAGGAGAGCAGTACTTC
>-|-|TRBV5-1|17|TRBJ1-2
CASSAPSASPHDYGYTF
TGCGCCAGCAGCGCCCCCTCCGCGTCCCCCCACGACTATGGCTACACCTTC
>-|-|TRBV5-5|14|TRBJ2-7
CASSRTAYSYEQYF
TGTGCCAGCAGCCGGACGGCTTACTCCTACGAGCAGTACTTC
>TRBD2|-|TRBV7-2|14|TRBJ2-5
CASSPGGAGETQYF
TGTGCCAGCAGCCCCGGGGGGGCCGGGGAGACCCAGTACTTC
>TRBD1|few|TRBV6-5|13|TRBJ1-2
CASILGQGYGYTF
TGTGCCAGCATCCTGGGACAGGGATATGGCTACACCTTC
>TRBD2|-|TRBV6-5|14|TRBJ2-2
CASRRDYNTGELFF
TGTGCCAGCAGGAGGGACTATAACACCGGGGAGCTGTTTTTT